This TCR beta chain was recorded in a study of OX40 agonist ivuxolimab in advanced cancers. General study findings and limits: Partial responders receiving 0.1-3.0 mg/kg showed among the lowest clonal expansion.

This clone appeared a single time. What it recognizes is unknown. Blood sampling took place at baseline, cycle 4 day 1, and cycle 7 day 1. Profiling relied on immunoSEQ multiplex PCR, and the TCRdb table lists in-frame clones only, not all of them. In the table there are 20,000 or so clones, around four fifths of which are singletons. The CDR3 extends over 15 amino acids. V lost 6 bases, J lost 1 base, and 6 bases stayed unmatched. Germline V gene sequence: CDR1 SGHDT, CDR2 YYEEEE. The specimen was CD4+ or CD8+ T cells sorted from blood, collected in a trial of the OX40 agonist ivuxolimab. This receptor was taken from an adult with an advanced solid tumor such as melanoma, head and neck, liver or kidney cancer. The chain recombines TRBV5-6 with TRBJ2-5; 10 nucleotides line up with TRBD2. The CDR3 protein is CASNPSGRGQETQYF. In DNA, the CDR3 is TGTGCCAGCAACCCCAGCGGGAGGGGCCAAGAGACCCAGTACTTC.